This T cell receptor (beta chain) emerged from a study of shared clonotypes between healthy human individuals (TCRdb year 2020). About the study as a whole: A couple of women and three men aged 18 to 49 years were included in the cohort. For each donor, CD4 naive and CD4 memory were each given three plates, CD8 naive was given two plates, and CD8 memory was given one plate. Per donor, leukapheresis produced somewhere between about 0.85 and 8.9 billion PBMCs. The study deeply sequenced blood TCR repertoires of several healthy adults to estimate repertoire size and the extent of clonotype sharing between individuals. Different laboratories and diverse techniques were used to prepare libraries and sequence TCR repertoires, to increase sequencing depth and limit assay-specific biases. On the study overall, not on this receptor specifically: Because the study included only a small number of donors, the genetic and exposure-history diversity represented was limited. Naive subsets generally had larger estimated clonotype richness than memory subsets did. Higher generation probabilities were observed for clonotypes shared by all four sorted-subset donors than for non-shared clonotypes. Sampling was restricted to blood, and TCR repertoires in tissues likely differ from the TCR repertoires found in blood. When a handful of donors were compared, the shared fraction of clonotypes was about 5.5% for naive CD4, 3.5% to 4% for naive CD8, more than 2% for memory CD4, and less than 0.45% for memory CD8. Even with the large sequencing depth, rarefaction of the sorted-subset datasets indicated that sequencing was incomplete. Pairwise subsampling led to the expectation that sequencing depth would affect the degree of clonotype sharing among donors.

Concerning this clone itself: What antigen it recognizes has not been identified. Compared with germline, one end of the junction differs, possibly owing to a read error.

Via the germline V gene (reference sequence), CDR1 is SEHNR and CDR2 FQNEAQ. From the cysteine up to the phenylalanine, the CDR3 has a length of 15 residues. Only the CDR3 DNA stays, 45 bases, in frame from base 1. Using the deep immunoSEQ assay, multiplex PCR amplified TCR CDR3 regions from genomic DNA. Extracted genomic DNA from each cell subset was spread evenly across all wells of several immunoSEQ 96-well plates, with each plate serving as a replicate. For sorted subsets, each replicate PCR was loaded with approximately 200 ng genomic DNA, equivalent to 30,000 or so T cell genomes. Purified libraries were measured with a Qubit 3.0 fluorometer, size-checked on a Bioanalyzer 2100, and measured again with the KAPA Library Quantification kit. Each immunoSEQ 96-well plate was sequenced on its own single-read 150-cycle Illumina NextSeq 550 flow cell. The original pipeline was this. Because the immunoSEQ output included only junctional sequences and no quality scores, the filtering could not be the same as the filtering used for full-length reads. To assign V/J genes and CDR3, sequences were annotated against IMGT germline references using PyIR, a Python wrapper for IgBLAST v1.9. Reads were filtered out if the reads had weak V/J assignments (E-value above 1e-6), no CDR3, stop codons, out-of-frame junctions, or ambiguous translated residues. V3J clonotypes were defined as sequences sharing the same inferred V gene, J gene, and CDR3 amino acid sequence. Percentage overlap between repertoires was calculated by dividing the number of shared unique clonotypes by the size of the smaller repertoire. Three approaches were used to assess repertoire richness: RTK rarefaction, the Chao1 estimator, and Recon v2.1 estimates of unobserved clonotypes. Generation probabilities were computed with OLGA for all TCRbeta clonotypes obtained by the gDNA method from a few donors. In TCRdb, the immuneACCESS table is reduced to in-frame sequences with V and J assigned. These tables do not hold every clone; where another copy was compared, an unresolved V gene accounts for under half, and the others remain unexplained. The V and J calls and clone size were taken over from that table, and D and trimming were inferred from the DNA. Here the sample has 2 million to 2.5 million clones; 85% to 95% occur a single time. The ten largest clones add up to roughly 0.36% of the sample.

The donors were healthy, HIV-negative adults with no recently reported acute infections or vaccinations. All donors were Caucasian adults living in Nashville, Tennessee, USA. Magnetic negative selection was used to enrich CD4+ T cells, after which naive cells were positively selected on CD45RA and the negative fraction became the memory subset. After blood collection by leukapheresis, PBMCs were isolated using Ficoll-Histopaque density gradient centrifugation and then cryopreserved in the vapor phase of liquid nitrogen. Analytical flow cytometry was used to check the purity and quantity of every magnetically sorted T cell population. Genomic DNA was isolated from each sorted fraction and quantified by UV absorbance on a Nanodrop 2000c.

The sequenced sample was naive CD4+ T cells from PBMCs. What the cell subset or site label conveys for this sample: CD45RA+ positively selected. Recombination joined TRBV7-9 with TRBJ2-5; the D gene is possibly TRBD1 or TRBD2, with 5 bases matching each. This TCR came from a man between 18 and 35 years old in good health. Some clones in this sample may be carry-over from other donors' samples. In nucleotides, the sequence is TGTGCCAGCAGCCTAGCCGGGGCGGACCAAGAGACCCAGTACTTC. Its translation reads: CASSLAGADQETQYF. Reference TRBV7-9 and TRBJ2-5 genes cover what lies past the CDR3, so the full variable domain is DTGVSQNPRHKITKRGQNVTFRCDPISEHNRLYWYRQTLGQGPEFLTYFQNEAQLEKSRLLSDRFSAERPKGSFSTLEIQRTEQGDSAMYLCASSLAGADQETQYFGPGTRLLVL.